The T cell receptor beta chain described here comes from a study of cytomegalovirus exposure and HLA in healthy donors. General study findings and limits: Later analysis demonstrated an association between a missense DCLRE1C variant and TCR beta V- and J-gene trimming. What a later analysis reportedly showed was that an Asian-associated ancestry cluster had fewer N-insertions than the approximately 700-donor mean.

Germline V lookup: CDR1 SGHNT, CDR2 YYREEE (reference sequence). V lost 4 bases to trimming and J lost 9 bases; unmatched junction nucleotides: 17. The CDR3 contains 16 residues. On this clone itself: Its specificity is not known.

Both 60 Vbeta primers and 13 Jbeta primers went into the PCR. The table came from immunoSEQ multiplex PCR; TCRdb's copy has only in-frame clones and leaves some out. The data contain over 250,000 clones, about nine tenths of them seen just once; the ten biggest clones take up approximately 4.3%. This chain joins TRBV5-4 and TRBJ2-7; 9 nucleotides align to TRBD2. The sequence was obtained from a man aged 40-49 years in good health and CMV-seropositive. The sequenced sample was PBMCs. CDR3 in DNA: TGTGCCAGCAGCCCTCACGCGGGGGGGGTCCTTGGTAGGCAGTACTTC. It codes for CASSPHAGGVLGRQYF.